This T cell receptor (beta chain) derives from a study of shared clonotypes between healthy human individuals (dated by TCRdb to about 2020). As for the study more broadly: The cohort comprised two women and a few men aged 18 to 49 years. For each donor, CD4 naive and CD4 memory were each given three plates, CD8 naive was given two plates, and CD8 memory was given one plate. To increase sequencing depth and limit assay-specific biases, different laboratories used diverse techniques to prepare libraries and sequence TCR repertoires. To estimate repertoire size and how much clonotypes are shared between individuals, the study performed deep sequencing of blood TCR repertoires from roughly five healthy adults. Leukapheresis yielded between about 0.85 and 9 billion PBMCs per donor.

CD8 naive samples were obtained by positive selection for CCR7 among CD45RO-negative cells, yielding a CD45RA+CCR7+ population from which TemRA cells were excluded. Healthy HIV-negative adults with no recently reported acute infections or vaccinations were included as donors. Only Caucasian adults living in Nashville, Tennessee, USA were represented among the donors. Blood was obtained by leukapheresis, after which PBMCs were separated by Ficoll-Histopaque density gradient centrifugation and cryopreserved in liquid nitrogen vapor phase. Analytical flow cytometry was used to check the purity and quantity of each magnetically sorted T cell population. From each sorted fraction, genomic DNA was isolated and quantified by UV absorbance on a Nanodrop 2000c. CDR1 and CDR2 are read off the germline V gene as SGDLS and YYNGEE. From the cysteine through the phenylalanine, the CDR3 covers 14 amino acids. Only the CDR3 DNA is retained, 42 bases long and in frame from the first base. Trimming takes 3 bases off V and 3 bases off J; junction bases not matched to a gene: 2.

Regarding this clone: It has no known antigen specificity. The sample holds no much larger clone one base away, and base qualities are not on file.

TCR CDR3 regions were amplified from genomic DNA by multiplex PCR using the deep immunoSEQ assay. For each cell subset, the extracted genomic DNA was distributed evenly across all wells of several immunoSEQ 96-well plates, and each plate served as one replicate. For sorted subsets, approximately 0.2 ug of genomic DNA, equivalent to around 30,000 T cell genomes, went into each replicate PCR. Purified libraries were quantified with a Qubit 3.0 fluorometer, sized on a Bioanalyzer 2100, and re-quantified with the KAPA Library Quantification kit. A separate single-read 150-cycle Illumina NextSeq 550 flow cell was used to sequence each immunoSEQ 96-well plate. The authors' pipeline ran thus. Because the immunoSEQ output included only junctional sequences and no quality scores, the filtering could not be the same as the filtering used for full-length reads. To assign V/J genes and CDR3, sequences were annotated against IMGT germline references using PyIR, a Python wrapper for IgBLAST v1.9. Reads were removed for weak V/J assignments (E-value above 1e-6), missing CDR3, stop codons, out-of-frame junctions, or ambiguous translated residues. A V3J clonotype was defined by an identical inferred V gene, J gene, and CDR3 amino acid sequence. Percentage overlap between repertoires was calculated by dividing the number of shared unique clonotypes by the size of the smaller repertoire. Three approaches were used to assess repertoire richness: RTK rarefaction, the Chao1 estimator, and Recon v2.1 estimates of unobserved clonotypes. For all TCRbeta clonotypes obtained by the gDNA method from several donors, generation probabilities were computed with OLGA. TCRdb re-hosts the immuneACCESS table, in-frame sequences only. Its copies lack some clones; in the studies checked, an unresolved V gene accounts for under half of them, and the cause for the rest is not known. That table is the source of V, J and clone size, and D and trimming were worked out from the DNA. A total of about 2.1 million clones appear in this sample, approximately 92% of them only once. The ten largest clones add up to approximately 1.7% of the sample.

What the authors observed across the whole study: Sharing across a few donors was observed for around 5% of naive CD4, about 3.2% of naive CD8, 2% to 2.5% of memory CD4, and roughly 0.4% of memory CD8 clonotypes. Estimated clonotype richness was generally larger for naive than for memory subsets. Compared with non-shared clonotypes, clonotypes shared by all four sorted-subset donors had higher generation probabilities. Because the study included only a small number of donors, the genetic and exposure-history diversity represented was limited. Pairwise subsampling indicated that sequencing depth was expected to affect the degree of clonotype sharing among donors. Incomplete sequencing was indicated by rarefaction of sorted-subset datasets, despite the large sequencing depth. Sampling was limited to blood, and TCR repertoires in tissue likely differ from TCR repertoires in blood.

The specimen was naive CD8+ T cells from PBMCs. The intended sense of this specimen's cell subset or site label: CD45RA+CCR7+. The TCR sequence derives from a young man in good health. Some clones in this sample may be carry-over from other donors' samples. This receptor chain uses TRBV9 and TRBJ2-1, and TRBD2 matches 8 of the central bases. The nucleotide sequence reads TGTGCCAGCAGCGATACTAGCGGCTACAATGAGCAGTTCTTC. The encoded protein is CASSDTSGYNEQFF.